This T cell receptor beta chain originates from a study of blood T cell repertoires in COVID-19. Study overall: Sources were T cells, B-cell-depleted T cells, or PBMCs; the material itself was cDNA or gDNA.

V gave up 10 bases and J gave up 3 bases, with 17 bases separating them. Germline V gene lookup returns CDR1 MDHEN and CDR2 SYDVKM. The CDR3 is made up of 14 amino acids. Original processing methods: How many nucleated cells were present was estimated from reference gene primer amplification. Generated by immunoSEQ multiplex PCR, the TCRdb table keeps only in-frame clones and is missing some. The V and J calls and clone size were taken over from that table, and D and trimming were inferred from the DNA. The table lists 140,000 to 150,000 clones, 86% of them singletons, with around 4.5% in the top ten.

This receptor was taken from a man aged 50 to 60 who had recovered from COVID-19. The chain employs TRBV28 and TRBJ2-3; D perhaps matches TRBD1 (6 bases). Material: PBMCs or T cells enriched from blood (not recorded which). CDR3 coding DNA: TGTGCCACAAACCTACAGGGTACGACAGATACGCAGTATTTT. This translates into CATNLQGTTDTQYF.